Shown below are 22 T cell receptor beta chains from a single sample sequenced in a study of blood T cell repertoires in COVID-19. Repertoires were generated with immunoSEQ multiplex PCR, while TCRdb's copy carries only in-frame clones and drops some. The sample lists a few hundred thousand clones; about 88% were seen once. Material for sequencing was peripheral blood. Source of these receptors: a man in his 60s who had recovered from COVID-19.

This clone occurred a few times. This sequence joins TRBV10-3 and TRBJ2-7; possible D gene TRBD2, 5 bases. Germline CDR1 ENHRY, CDR2 SYGVKD. Trimming cost V 4 bases and J 2 bases, with 12 bases left between them. The CDR3 has 14 residues. This CDR3 is CAISGGRSTYEQYF. As DNA, the CDR3 is TGTGCCATCAGTGGCGGGCGCTCCACCTACGAGCAGTACTTC.

This chain joins TRBV11-2 and TRBJ1-1; 8 bases map to TRBD1. V was pared by 5 bases and J by 6 bases, with 11 bases of the junction left unmatched. Germline values: CDR1 SGHAT, CDR2 FQNNGV. The CDR3 contains 15 residues. The DNA for the CDR3 is TGTGCCAGCAGCCTTGGACAGGGCAACAAGGCTGAAGCTTTCTTT. This encodes CASSLGQGNKAEAFF.

V gene TRBV6-5 combines with J gene TRBJ1-2, with 7 bases lining up with TRBD1. Looked up from germline, CDR1 is MNHEY and CDR2 is SVGAGI. The trim removed 6 bases at V and 4 bases at J, leaving 8 bases unmatched. The CDR3 runs 14 residues. The DNA for the CDR3 is TGTGCCAGCAGGCGCGACAGGGCTGTCTATGGCTACACCTTC. Translating it yields CASRRDRAVYGYTF.

The CDR3 DNA is TGTGCCAGCAGTCTGAGCGGGGGGAGTCAAGAGACCCAGTACTTC. Protein: CASSLSGGSQETQYF. The chain is built from TRBV6-5 and TRBJ2-5, with 9 bases that match TRBD2. There are 15 residues in the CDR3. In germline, CDR1 is MNHEY, CDR2 SVGAGI. V trimming: 5 bases; J trimming: 2 bases; junction bases outside the gene matches: 6.

This clone was observed a single time. Other DNA sequences in the sample encode the same CDR3. This chain uses TRBV4-1 with TRBJ1-1; D gene ambiguous. The length of the CDR3 is 13 residues. Trimming pared 0 bases from V and 8 bases from J, leaving 10 bases between. The germline V gene has CDR1 MGHRA and CDR2 YSYEKL. Here the CDR3 DNA reads TGCGCCAGCAGCCAAGATAGGAGAACCGAAGCTTTCTTT. This codes for CASSQDRRTEAFF.

The chain is built from TRBV15 and TRBJ1-6; no firm D call. The germline V gene encodes CDR1 LNHNV and CDR2 YYDKDF (reference sequence). This CDR3 region has 15 residues. The V and J ends lost 0 bases and 9 bases respectively, with 12 bases between them. The CDR3 is CATSRDPPVSSPLHF. In DNA, the CDR3 is TGTGCCACCAGCAGAGATCCCCCAGTCTCTTCACCCCTCCACTTT.

This chain uses TRBV6-6 with TRBJ2-1; TRBD1 aligns across 7 bases. CDR1 and CDR2 (germline): MNHNY, SVGAGI (reference sequence). The J segment lost 8 bases and the V segment lost 5 bases, leaving 12 bases of the junction unmatched. The CDR3 has 15 amino acids. For the CDR3, the DNA is TGTGCCAGCAGTCAATCCGGACAGGTACGGGATGAGCAGTTCTTC. Its protein is CASSQSGQVRDEQFF.

The CDR3 DNA sequence: TGTGCCAGCAGAGGACAGCAAACTTACTATGGCTACACCTTC. Translated: CASRGQQTYYGYTF. The V gene is TRBV5-4, the J gene TRBJ1-2; possible D gene TRBD1, 6 bases. The CDR3 contains 14 residues. Trimming shortened V by 5 bases and J by 3 bases, and 14 bases separated the two germline ends. Germline V gene data show CDR1 as SGHNT and CDR2 as YYREEE (reference sequence). The full variable domain, its missing parts supplied by reference TRBV5-4 and TRBJ1-2, is ETGVTQSPTHLIKTRGQQVTLRCSSQSGHNTVSWYQQALGQGPQFIFQYYREEENGRGNFPPRFSGLQFPNYSSELNVNALELDDSALYLCASRGQQTYYGYTFGSGTRLTVV.

The rearrangement joins TRBV3-1 (or the pseudogene TRBV3-2) to TRBJ2-5; 12 nucleotides match TRBD1. The junction had 10 bases not matched to a gene; V was cut back by 4 bases and J by 4 bases. This CDR3 spans 17 amino acids. Germline values: CDR1 LGHDT, CDR2 YNNKEL (reference sequence). The CDR3 is CASSPGRDRGRRETQYF. The CDR3 bases are TGTGCCAGCAGCCCAGGGCGGGACAGGGGGCGGAGAGAGACCCAGTACTTC.

The rearrangement joins TRBV2 to TRBJ1-5; perhaps TRBD1 as D (5 bases). Germline CDR1 and CDR2: SNHLY and FYNNEI. The length of the CDR3 is 14 residues. V was trimmed by 2 bases and J by 5 bases, leaving 10 bases between them. In nucleotides, the CDR3 is TGTGCCAGCAGTGAACAGGGCAGTTATCAGCCCCAGCATTTT. Translated: CASSEQGSYQPQHF.

This clone was counted a few times. V and J are TRBV11-3 and TRBJ1-1; D call uncertain. The CDR3 extends over 13 amino acids. Germline lookup yields CDR1 SGHNT and CDR2 YENEEA. V was cut by 0 bases and J by 1 base, with 3 bases left in between. The CDR3 sequence is CASSLDGNTEAFF. CDR3 DNA sequence: TGTGCCAGCAGCTTAGACGGGAACACTGAAGCTTTCTTT.

This clone was seen a handful of times. The genes are TRBV6-5 and TRBJ1-4; 7 bases line up with TRBD1. Germline V gene sequence: CDR1 MNHEY, CDR2 SVGAGI. V was clipped by 2 bases and J by 7 bases; unmatched bases: 4. CDR3 length: 14 amino acids. This chain's CDR3 is CASSYARQGEKLFF. CDR3 DNA: TGTGCCAGCAGTTACGCACGACAGGGTGAAAAACTGTTTTTT.

Comment on this clone: The sample contains more than one DNA sequence encoding this CDR3. The chain joins TRBV6-5 to TRBJ1-3; perhaps TRBD1 as D (6 bases). The CDR3 spans 15 residues. CDR1 and CDR2 (germline): MNHEY, SVGAGI. Trimming stripped 0 bases from V and 4 bases from J, with 10 bases between. The CDR3 DNA sequence: TGTGCCAGCAGTTACTCATCAGGGGCCGGAAACACCATATATTTT. It is translated as CASSYSSGAGNTIYF.

The chain has TRBV30 and TRBJ2-5; 8 bases are a match to TRBD2. Germline trimming cut 4 bases from V and 2 bases from J; bases unmatched to any gene: 9. This CDR3 contains 15 residues. CDR1 and CDR2 from the germline V gene are GTSNPN and SVGIG (reference sequence). CDR3 nucleotides: TGTGCCTGGACCTTAGGAGCGGGGGATCAAGAGACCCAGTACTTC. As protein: CAWTLGAGDQETQYF.

This chain connects TRBV15 to TRBJ1-1; D is ambiguous. The CDR3 is made up of 17 amino acids. CDR1 and CDR2 from the germline V gene are LNHNV and YYDKDF (reference sequence). V was shortened by 1 base and J by 1 base, with 16 bases between the two germline ends. The CDR3, as DNA: TGTGCCACCAGCAGAGCCCTCGGAGGAGCCACGAACACTGAAGCTTTCTTT. It is translated as CATSRALGGATNTEAFF.

This clone was counted only a few times. The genes are TRBV6-5 and TRBJ2-7; maybe TRBD1 (6 bases). The V gene's germline CDR1 is MNHEY and CDR2 SVGAGI. V lost 10 bases and J lost 2, with 18 bases in between. CDR3 length: 14 amino acids. CDR3 in DNA: TGTGCCACCGGTCGGCACAGGGACACCTACGAGCAGTACTTC. Its translation is CATGRHRDTYEQYF.

The chain employs TRBV7-6 and TRBJ2-3; 9 bases match TRBD2. There are 13 residues in the CDR3. The ends lost 3 bases at V and 7 bases at J; junction bases unmatched: 2. Germline CDR1 and CDR2: SGHVS and FNYEAQ. This CDR3 is CASSLSGGYTQYF. As DNA, the CDR3 is TGTGCCAGCAGCTTGAGCGGGGGGTATACGCAGTATTTT.

This clone has just one count. This chain connects TRBV13 to TRBJ2-7, with 9 bases matching TRBD1. The trim removed 3 bases at V and 7 bases at J, leaving 7 bases unmatched. Germline assignment: CDR1 PRHDT and CDR2 FYEKMQ (reference sequence). This CDR3 contains 14 residues. CDR3 sequence (DNA): TGTGCCAGCAGCTTCGGACAGGGGTCGGGGGAGCAGTACTTC. This gives the protein CASSFGQGSGEQYF.

This chain links TRBV3-1 (or the pseudogene TRBV3-2) with TRBJ2-7, with TRBD2 matching over 7 bases. The J segment lost 7 bases and the V segment lost 3 bases, leaving 9 bases of the junction unmatched. Germline values: CDR1 LGHDT, CDR2 YNNKEL (reference sequence). The CDR3 is 14 residues long. The CDR3 spells CASSQGGGIWEQYF. In nucleotides, the CDR3 is TGTGCCAGCAGCCAGGGGGGGGGAATATGGGAGCAGTACTTC.

CDR3 in DNA: TGTGCCATCAGTGAGGACAGGGGGCTCTCCGAGCAGTACTTC. Its protein is CAISEDRGLSEQYF. J is TRBJ2-7 and V is TRBV10-3; TRBD1 aligns across 10 bases. The length of the CDR3 is 14 residues. The J segment lost 6 bases and the V segment lost 2 bases, leaving 4 bases of the junction unmatched. Germline-derived CDR1 and CDR2 are ENHRY and SYGVKD.

The chain combines TRBV7-3 with TRBJ2-3; D is perhaps TRBD2 (5 bases). V gave up 2 bases and J gave up 4 bases, with 10 bases separating them. The CDR3 length is 14 residues. Germline V gene sequence: CDR1 SGHTA, CDR2 FQGTGA. This CDR3 reads CASSLVSGPDTQYF. The CDR3 nucleotides are TGTGCCAGCAGCTTAGTCAGCGGTCCAGATACGCAGTATTTT. Based on the CDR3 plus reference TRBV7-3 and TRBJ2-3, the full variable domain is GAGVSQTPSNKVTEKGKYVELRCDPISGHTALYWYRQSLGQGPEFLIYFQGTGAADDSGLPNDRFFAVRPEGSVSTLKIQRTERGDSAVYLCASSLVSGPDTQYFGPGTRLTVL.

This rearrangement joins TRBV19 to TRBJ2-1; 9 bases align to TRBD1. The ends lost 6 bases at V and 6 bases at J; junction bases unmatched: 3. CDR1 is LNHDA and CDR2 is SQIVND in the germline V gene (reference sequence). This CDR3 has 13 residues. Here the CDR3 DNA reads TGTGCCAGTAGAAGACAGGGGGTCAATGAGCAGTTCTTC. Residues: CASRRQGVNEQFF.